One sample yielded the 25 T cell receptor beta chains listed below, sequenced in a study of regulatory T cells in long-lasting Graves disease. Specified time point: persistent/refractory GD, antithyroid drugs over 5 years with positive TRAb. Scientists built the TCR library using RNA that was extracted from PBMCs. Assembly of TCR beta libraries relied on iRepertoire HTBI primers together with Arm-PCR of CDR3 regions. TCRdb called the multiplex PCR reads again in MiXCR, with one record for every CDR3 protein. The data contain about 420,000 distinct CDR3 sequences, around a quarter of them singletons. Sequences were derived from peripheral blood mononuclear cells (PBMCs), sampled when the disease was refractory, from a patient treated with antithyroid drugs. The receptors were gathered from a female donor with Graves disease.

This clonotype was seen many times. The V and J genes are TRBV20-1 and TRBJ1-3; 8 bases align to TRBD1. V lost 5 bases to trimming and J lost 2 bases; unmatched junction nucleotides: 11. This CDR3 contains 16 residues. Germline lookup yields CDR1 DFQATT and CDR2 SNEGSKA (reference sequence). The CDR3 DNA is TGCAGTGCTGGACATCCGGACAGGGCAGCTGGAAACACCATATATTTT. Encoded protein: CSAGHPDRAAGNTIYF.

CDR3 DNA sequence: TGTGCCATCAGTAGTGGGGGAGGCAATCAGCCCCAGCATTTT. Its translation is CAISSGGGNQPQHF. The chain employs TRBV10-3 and TRBJ1-5; perhaps TRBD1 as D (5 bases). V was clipped by 5 bases and J by 2 bases, with 10 bases between them. Per germline, CDR1 ENHRY and CDR2 SYGVKD. The length of the CDR3 is 14 residues.

The V and J genes are TRBV19 and TRBJ2-3; the match to TRBD2 covers 8 bases. Germline-derived CDR1 and CDR2 are LNHDA and SQIVND (reference sequence). This CDR3 has 18 residues. Trimming removed 5 bases from V and 3 bases from J; junction bases left unmatched: 16. The CDR3 sequence is CASSALMLSAGDTDTQYF. The CDR3 DNA follows: TGTGCCAGTAGTGCCCTCATGCTTTCAGCGGGAGATACAGATACGCAGTATTTT.

This clonotype was seen only a few times. The chain links TRBV5-1 to TRBJ2-7; D is perhaps TRBD2 (6 bases). Trimming removed 0 bases at V and 2 bases at J, with 18 bases between. Germline V lookup: CDR1 SGHRS, CDR2 YFSETQ. The CDR3 loop spans 17 amino acids. The CDR3 here is CASSLGVMRGPTYEQYF. CDR3 DNA: TGCGCCAGCAGCTTGGGGGTCATGCGGGGTCCAACCTACGAGCAGTACTTC.

This clonotype was observed a few times. V is TRBV30 and J is TRBJ2-7; D call uncertain. Trimming took off 4 bases at V and 11 bases at J, with 15 bases between the two ends. CDR3 length equals 11 residues. In germline, CDR1 is GTSNPN, CDR2 SVGIG (reference sequence). CDR3 amino acids: CAWIGRRAEYF. As DNA, the CDR3 is TGTGCCTGGATAGGCCGGCGCGCTGAGTACTTC.

The sample holds many counts of this clonotype. The CDR3 DNA reads TGTGCCAGCAACAGAGGAGCGGGGGAGCAGTACTTC. It is translated as CASNRGAGEQYF. The gene calls are TRBV6-1 and TRBJ2-7, with TRBD2 matching over 7 bases. V lost 7 bases and J lost 7; bases outside the gene matches: 7. The CDR3 runs 12 residues. Germline V gene sequence: CDR1 MNHNS, CDR2 SASEGT.

V is TRBV4-1 and J is TRBJ2-5; 10 bases align to TRBD2. The CDR3 spans 16 residues. Germline V lookup: CDR1 MGHRA, CDR2 YSYEKL. The V gene end was trimmed by 2 bases and the J gene end by 1 base; junction bases not matched to a gene: 4. The CDR3 sequence is CASSQSLAGIQETQYF. The CDR3 DNA sequence: TGCGCCAGCAGCCAATCACTAGCGGGGATCCAAGAGACCCAGTACTTC.

The chain employs TRBV2 and TRBJ2-3; a possible D gene is TRBD1 (5 bases). Germline V gene lookup returns CDR1 SNHLY and CDR2 FYNNEI. The CDR3 is made up of 14 amino acids. Trimming took off 4 bases at V and 4 bases at J, with 12 bases between the two ends. The CDR3 sequence: CASSGVRASDTQYF. The DNA of the CDR3 is TGTGCCAGCAGTGGTGTCAGGGCGTCAGATACGCAGTATTTT.

Regarding this clonotype: Possible read error: a much larger clone is one base away. Given the absence of the conserved phenylalanine or tryptophan at the CDR3 end, a read error is likely. The chain employs TRBV15 and TRBJ2-2; D uncertain. Germline V CDR1 and CDR2: LNHNV, YYDKDF (reference sequence). V was pared by 0 bases and J by 0 bases, with 14 bases between. The CDR3 sequence is 18 residues long. CDR3 amino acids: CATSRDLAKASNTGELFL. The CDR3 DNA follows: TGTGCCACCAGCAGAGATTTGGCGAAGGCCTCGAACACCGGGGAGCTGTTTCTT.

The chain links TRBV18 to TRBJ2-5, with D perhaps matching TRBD1 or TRBD2 (5 bases each). Germline V gene lookup returns CDR1 KGHSH and CDR2 LQKENI. The CDR3 is made up of 16 amino acids. V was shortened by 3 bases and J by 7 bases, with 21 bases between the two germline ends. In nucleotides, the CDR3 is TGTGCCAGCTCACCGAATTCGGGACCGGGTGATGGGACCCAGTACTTC. This sequence encodes CASSPNSGPGDGTQYF.

This clonotype has at least ten counts. The V and J genes are TRBV12-3 or TRBV12-4 and TRBJ2-4; D is possibly TRBD2 (6 bases). V was pared by 6 bases and J by 0 bases, with 18 bases between. CDR3 length: 17 residues. DNA for the CDR3: TGTGCCAGCAGCCGAAATGGGGGGAACCTAGCCAAAAACATTCAGTACTTC. Amino acid sequence: CASSRNGGNLAKNIQYF.

The CDR3 protein is CASSPIDREDQPQHF. The CDR3 nucleotides are TGTGCCAGCAGTCCAATAGACAGGGAGGATCAGCCCCAGCATTTT. The chain has TRBV28 and TRBJ1-5, with 7 nucleotides matching TRBD1. This CDR3 contains 15 residues. In germline, CDR1 is MDHEN, CDR2 SYDVKM. V gave up 5 bases and J gave up 5 bases; unmatched junction bases: 9.

For the CDR3, the DNA is TGTGCCAGCAGCGGGGGGTTATCCAGGGTAGAGGCTAACTATGGCTACACCTTC. Translating gives CASSGGLSRVEANYGYTF. The V and J genes are TRBV5-4 and TRBJ1-2; TRBD1 might be the D (5 bases). The CDR3 is 18 residues long. The V and J ends lost 4 bases and 0 bases respectively, with 22 bases between them. Per the germline V gene, CDR1 is SGHNT and CDR2 is YYREEE (reference sequence).

This rearrangement joins TRBV6-2 or TRBV6-3 to TRBJ1-3; D ambiguous. CDR1 and CDR2 from the germline V gene are MNHEY and SVGEGT. V was cut by 2 bases and J by 0 bases, with 8 bases left in between. This CDR3 is built from 15 residues. The CDR3, as DNA: TGTGCCAGCAGTTACACAGCAAGCTCTGGAAACACCATATATTTT. Protein sequence: CASSYTASSGNTIYF.

The chain carries TRBV6-5 and TRBJ1-2; TRBD1 matches at 7 bases. Germline values: CDR1 MNHEY, CDR2 SVGAGI. V trimming: 1 base; J trimming: 7 bases; junction bases outside the gene matches: 9. The CDR3 sequence is 15 residues long. CDR3 residues: CASSYFSGTVAGYTF. As DNA, the CDR3 is TGTGCCAGCAGTTACTTTTCTGGGACAGTGGCTGGCTACACCTTC.

This clonotype occurred many times. In DNA, the CDR3 is TGTGCCATCAGTGAGTCCAGGGGGGATTATAGCAATCAGCCCCAGCATTTT. Translating gives CAISESRGDYSNQPQHF. The rearrangement joins TRBV10-3 to TRBJ1-5; the match to TRBD1 covers 7 bases. The CDR3 consists of 17 residues. V lost 0 bases, J lost 0 bases, and 5 bases stayed unmatched. Germline CDR1 and CDR2: ENHRY and SYGVKD.

The rearrangement uses TRBV6-1 and TRBJ2-2; possibly TRBD2 for D (6 bases). Germline CDR1 reads MNHNS; CDR2 reads SASEGT. The length of the CDR3 is 14 residues. Trimming removed 7 bases from V and 4 bases from J, with 13 bases in between. The CDR3 DNA reads TGTGCCAGCACTAGCGAAACATCCACCGGGGAGCTGTTTTTT. Residues: CASTSETSTGELFF.

This clonotype was observed a few times. This chain links TRBV6-2 or TRBV6-3 with TRBJ1-2; the D gene is possibly TRBD1 (5 bases). The CDR3 is made up of 16 amino acids. Germline lookup yields CDR1 MNHEY and CDR2 SVGEGT. The V and J ends lost 6 bases and 3 bases respectively, with 20 bases between them. For the CDR3, the DNA is TGTGCCAGCAGCAAAGGGTCCCAGGGTGAATACTATGGCTACACCTTC. It is translated as CASSKGSQGEYYGYTF.

This clonotype was seen a few times. The chain joins TRBV3-1 to TRBJ2-2; D call uncertain. The V end lost 1 base, the J end lost 10 bases, and 10 bases lay between the germline ends. CDR1 is LGHDT and CDR2 is YNNKEL in the germline V gene (reference sequence). The CDR3 runs to 13 residues. This CDR3 is CASSQAVSKELFF. The CDR3 DNA reads TGTGCCAGCAGCCAAGCCGTTAGCAAGGAGCTGTTTTTT.

Only a few counts were recorded for this clonotype. In nucleotides, the CDR3 is TGTGCCAGCAGCCAGGGACAGGGGCTACCCTCTAGCAATCAGCCCCAGCATTTT. Amino acids: CASSQGQGLPSSNQPQHF. J is TRBJ1-5 and V is TRBV7-6; 10 bases are a match to TRBD1. V shed 5 bases, J shed 0 bases, and the junction held 10 bases outside the gene matches. CDR1 and CDR2 (germline): SGHVS, FNYEAQ. This CDR3 has 18 residues.

This sequence joins TRBV4-1 and TRBJ1-1, with D maybe TRBD1 (6 bases). The CDR3 is 14 amino acids. The V end lost 7 bases, the J end lost 4 bases, and 16 bases lay between the germline ends. The germline gives CDR1 MGHRA, CDR2 YSYEKL. CDR3 amino acids: CASTYREGSTEAFF. CDR3 DNA sequence: TGCGCCAGCACGTACAGGGAAGGGAGCACTGAAGCTTTCTTT.

V and J are TRBV19 and TRBJ1-5; D gene unclear. The CDR3 has 18 residues. The V and J ends lost 8 bases and 5 bases respectively, with 28 bases between them. Germline V gives CDR1 LNHDA, CDR2 SQIVND (reference sequence). As DNA, the CDR3 is TGTGCCAGTTCAAGCCAGTTGAACTTGGGTCTTTTTGATCAGCCCCAGCATTTT. Its protein product is CASSSQLNLGLFDQPQHF. Full variable domain (remainder filled in from reference TRBV19 and TRBJ1-5): DGGITQSPKYLFRKEGQNVTLSCEQNLNHDAMYWYRQDPGQGLRLIYYSQIVNDFQKGDIAEGYSVSREKKESFPLTVTSAQKNPTAFYLCASSSQLNLGLFDQPQHFGDGTRLSIL.

At least ten counts were recorded for this clonotype. The V and J genes are TRBV30 and TRBJ2-5; D is possibly TRBD1 (5 bases). The CDR3 has 12 residues. Germline V gene sequence: CDR1 GTSNPN, CDR2 SVGIG (reference sequence). Trimming took 3 bases from V and 3 from J, leaving 8 bases between them. The CDR3 region is CAWRPTEETQYF. As DNA, the CDR3 is TGTGCCTGGAGACCGACAGAAGAGACCCAGTACTTC. The variable domain in full, completed from reference TRBV30 and TRBJ2-5, reads SQTIHQWPATLVQPVGSPLSLECTVEGTSNPNLYWYRQAAGRGLQLLFYSVGIGQISSEVPQNLSASRPQDRQFILSSKKLLLSDSGFYLCAWRPTEETQYFGPGTRLLVL.

This clonotype has ten or more counts. The chain carries TRBV28 and TRBJ2-1, with 7 bases identical to TRBD1. CDR1 is MDHEN and CDR2 is SYDVKM in the germline V gene. CDR3 length: 11 residues. J was trimmed by 9 bases and V by 8 bases; bases with no gene match: 4. The chain's CDR3 is CASSGGIEQFF. The DNA of the CDR3 is TGTGCCAGCTCAGGGGGAATTGAGCAGTTCTTC.

Ten or more counts support this clonotype. The chain joins TRBV11-2 to TRBJ2-7; 7 bases map to TRBD2. The germline CDR1 and CDR2 sequences are SGHAT and FQNNGV. V lost 5 bases, J lost 0 bases, and 10 bases stayed unmatched. The CDR3 extends over 16 amino acids. The CDR3 sequence: CASSLRGERGSYEQYF. As DNA, the CDR3 is TGTGCCAGCAGCCTCCGAGGGGAGCGGGGCTCCTACGAGCAGTACTTC.